The rows below give T cell receptor beta chains drawn from one sample of a study of shared clonotypes between healthy human individuals. Sequencing was performed with immunoSEQ multiplex PCR; in TCRdb, only in-frame clones are kept and a portion is missing. Here the sample spans about 2.1 million clones, 90% to 95% being singletons. Material: naive CD8+ T cells from PBMCs. The receptors shown here come from a man in his late teens or twenties in good health. Some clones in this sample may be carry-over from other donors' samples. CDR3s include the opening cysteine and the closing phenylalanine or tryptophan. D genes are given only for firm matches. Only part of the rows carry a size: once, few, many, or a class if the clone is expanded.

size	D	V	J	CDR3	DNA
.	.	TRBV10-3	TRBJ1-1	CAIRGLLNTEAFF	TGTGCCATCAGGGGGCTGTTGAACACTGAAGCTTTCTTT
.	.	TRBV28	TRBJ1-2	CASRSTGSEGYTF	TGTGCCAGCAGGTCAACAGGGTCAGAAGGCTACACCTTC
.	.	TRBV4-3	TRBJ2-7	CASSQDLSYEQYF	TGCGCCAGCAGCCAAGATCTGAGCTACGAGCAGTACTTC
once	.	TRBV27	TRBJ2-1	CASSHKTYYNEQFF	TGTGCCAGCAGCCATAAAACCTACTACAATGAGCAGTTCTTC
.	.	TRBV10-3	TRBJ2-1	CAISEGGWSMEQFF	TGTGCCATCAGTGAGGGGGGCTGGTCGATGGAGCAGTTCTTC
.	TRBD1	TRBV4-1	TRBJ1-2	CASSSRQGELRYGYTF	TGCGCCAGCAGCTCCCGACAGGGTGAACTCCGCTATGGCTACACCTTC
.	.	TRBV19	TRBJ2-3	CASSIRQTQDTQYF	TGTGCCAGTAGTATCCGTCAAACCCAAGATACGCAGTATTTT
.	.	TRBV28	TRBJ2-4	CASSFSGGLAKNIQYF	TGTGCCAGCAGTTTTTCAGGGGGACTAGCCAAAAACATTCAGTACTTC
.	TRBD1	TRBV27	TRBJ2-6	CASSLSQGAGANVLTF	TGTGCCAGCAGTTTATCGCAGGGGGCCGGGGCCAACGTCCTGACTTTC
.	TRBD2	TRBV9	TRBJ2-2	CASSEGTSNTGELFF	TGTGCCAGCAGCGAAGGGACTAGCAACACCGGGGAGCTGTTTTTT
.	.	TRBV27	TRBJ1-3	CASSPNIGVTGNTIYF	TGTGCCAGCAGTCCGAATATAGGGGTTACTGGAAACACCATATATTTT
.	.	TRBV4-1	TRBJ2-1	CASSQGEGGDEQFF	TGCGCCAGCAGCCAAGGAGAGGGGGGCGATGAGCAGTTCTTC
.	TRBD2	TRBV28	TRBJ2-3	CASSLLLAGFTDTQYF	TGTGCCAGCAGTTTACTGTTAGCGGGATTTACAGATACGCAGTATTTT
once	TRBD1	TRBV29-1	TRBJ1-2	CSVEQGGGYGYTF	TGCAGCGTTGAACAGGGGGGCGGCTATGGCTACACCTTC
.	TRBD2	TRBV29-1	TRBJ2-7	CSVAGGEGYEQYF	TGCAGCGTCGCTGGGGGGGAAGGCTACGAGCAGTACTTC
.	.	TRBV5-1	TRBJ1-6	CASSPWLASPLHF	TGCGCCAGCAGCCCTTGGCTGGCTTCACCCCTCCACTTT
.	.	TRBV7-9	TRBJ1-1	CASSFPGGTEMNTEAFF	TGTGCCAGCAGCTTCCCCGGGGGAACAGAAATGAACACTGAAGCTTTCTTT
.	.	TRBV6-4	TRBJ2-7	CASKTKPTYEQYF	TGTGCCAGCAAAACCAAACCGACCTACGAGCAGTACTTC
.	TRBD2	TRBV19	TRBJ2-2	CASNGGGAPNTGELFF	TGTGCCAGTAATGGGGGAGGGGCCCCGAACACCGGGGAGCTGTTTTTT
.	TRBD2	TRBV30	TRBJ2-7	CAWREQGGTYEQYF	TGTGCCTGGAGGGAGCAGGGAGGGACCTACGAGCAGTACTTC